This T cell receptor beta chain was captured by sequencing in a study of identical twins. After template switching added a universal primer site, the resulting cDNA carried unique molecular identifiers. TCRdb ran MiXCR on the 5' RACE reads and lists one entry per CDR3 protein. Of more than 1.5 million distinct CDR3 sequences listed, about 30% are singletons. A note on this clonotype: Antigen specificity is unknown.

Germline V lookup: CDR1 ENHRY, CDR2 SYGVKD. The CDR3 consists of 14 residues. General study findings and limits: Twins' excess sharing was less marked for out-of-frame beta sequences.

Healthy Caucasians supplied all donations. The genes are TRBV10-3 and TRBJ2-1; 9 positions match TRBD2. The J call may be in error: the DNA end matches TRBJ2-7 better. The sample taken for sequencing was cord blood. The clonotype originates from a newborn girl in good health. The CDR3 loop reads CAIKISGSGDEQYF. CDR3 DNA: TGTGCCATCAAGATTAGCGGGAGTGGGGACGAGCAGTACTTC.